This T cell receptor (beta chain) was retrieved from a study of cytomegalovirus exposure and HLA in healthy donors. Study findings and constraints: Many donors carried some public TCRs, although rarity characterized most TCR sequences.

PCR primers comprised 60 Vbeta and 13 Jbeta primers. Method: immunoSEQ multiplex PCR; TCRdb's copy keeps in-frame clones and lacks some. The sample includes under 90,000 clones, 75% of them seen just once. Comment on this clone: Its antigen is currently unknown.

The germline V gene has CDR1 SGHRS and CDR2 YFSETQ. The CDR3 is 14 residues long. V lost 2 bases, J lost 7 bases, and 2 bases stayed unmatched. The sequence derives from a man aged 35 to 55 in good health and CMV-seronegative. V gene TRBV5-1 combines with J gene TRBJ2-1; 11 nucleotides agree with TRBD1. The sample consisted of PBMCs. The CDR3 nucleotides read TGCGCCAGCAGCTTACGGGACAGGGGGAATGAGCAGTTCTTC. It translates to CASSLRDRGNEQFF.